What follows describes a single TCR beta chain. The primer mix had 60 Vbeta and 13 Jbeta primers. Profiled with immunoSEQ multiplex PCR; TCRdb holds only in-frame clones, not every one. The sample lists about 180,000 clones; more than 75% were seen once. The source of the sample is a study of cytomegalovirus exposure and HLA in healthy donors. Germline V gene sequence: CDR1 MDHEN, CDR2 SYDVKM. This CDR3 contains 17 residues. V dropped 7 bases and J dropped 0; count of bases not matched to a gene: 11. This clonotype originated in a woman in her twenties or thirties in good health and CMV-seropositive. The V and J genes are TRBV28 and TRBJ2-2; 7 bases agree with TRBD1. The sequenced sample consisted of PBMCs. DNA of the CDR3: TGTGCCAGCACTCCAATTCCGGGACAGCCGAACACCGGGGAGCTGTTTTTT. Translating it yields CASTPIPGQPNTGELFF.